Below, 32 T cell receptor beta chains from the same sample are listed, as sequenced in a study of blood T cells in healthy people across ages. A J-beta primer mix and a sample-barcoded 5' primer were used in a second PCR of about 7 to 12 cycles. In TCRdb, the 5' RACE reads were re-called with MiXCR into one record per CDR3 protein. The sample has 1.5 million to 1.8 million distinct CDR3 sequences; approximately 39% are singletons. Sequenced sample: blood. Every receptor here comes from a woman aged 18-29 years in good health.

DNA for the CDR3: TGTGCCAGCAGCCAAGAGGATGGTCGGGAACTGTTTTTT. Its protein product is CASSQEDGRELFF. The rearrangement links TRBV4-2 to TRBJ1-4; no clear D. Germline V CDR1 and CDR2: LGHNA, YNFKEQ. V gave up 0 bases and J gave up 12 bases, with 11 bases separating them. CDR3 length: 13 residues.

CDR3 nucleotides: TGCAGTGCTAGAGTGGCTAGCGACAGCTACGAGCAGTACTTC. Its protein is CSARVASDSYEQYF. The chain couples TRBV20-1 to TRBJ2-7; a weak D match, TRBD2 (6 bases). CDR1 is DFQATT, CDR2 SNEGSKA, per germline (reference sequence). Deletions cut 1 base from V and 3 bases from J, with 13 bases between. CDR3 length: 14 amino acids.

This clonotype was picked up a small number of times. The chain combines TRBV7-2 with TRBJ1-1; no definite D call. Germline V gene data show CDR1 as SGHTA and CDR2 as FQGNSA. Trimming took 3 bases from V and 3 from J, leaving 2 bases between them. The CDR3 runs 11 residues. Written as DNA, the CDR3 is TGTGCCAGCAGCTTCCACACTGAAGCTTTCTTT. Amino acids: CASSFHTEAFF.

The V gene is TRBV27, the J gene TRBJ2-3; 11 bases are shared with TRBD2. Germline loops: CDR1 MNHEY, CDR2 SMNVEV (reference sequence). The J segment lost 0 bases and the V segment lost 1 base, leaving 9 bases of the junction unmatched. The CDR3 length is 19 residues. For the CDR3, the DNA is TGTGCCAGCAGTTTATTAGGCCTAGCGGGGGGCACTAGCACAGATACGCAGTATTTT. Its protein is CASSLLGLAGGTSTDTQYF.

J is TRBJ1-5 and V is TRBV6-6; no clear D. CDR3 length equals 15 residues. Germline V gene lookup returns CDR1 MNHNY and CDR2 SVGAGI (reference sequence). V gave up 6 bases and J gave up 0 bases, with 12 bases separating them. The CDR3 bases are TGTGCCAGCAGCCACAATGACAATAGCAATCAGCCCCAGCATTTT. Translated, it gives CASSHNDNSNQPQHF.

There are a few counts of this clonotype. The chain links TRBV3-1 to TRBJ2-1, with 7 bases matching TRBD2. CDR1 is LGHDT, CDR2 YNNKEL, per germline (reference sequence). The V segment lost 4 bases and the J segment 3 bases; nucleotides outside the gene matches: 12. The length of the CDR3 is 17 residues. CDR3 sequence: CASSLRRSGRVYNEQFF. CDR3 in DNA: TGTGCCAGCAGCCTCCGGAGGTCTGGGAGGGTCTACAATGAGCAGTTCTTC.

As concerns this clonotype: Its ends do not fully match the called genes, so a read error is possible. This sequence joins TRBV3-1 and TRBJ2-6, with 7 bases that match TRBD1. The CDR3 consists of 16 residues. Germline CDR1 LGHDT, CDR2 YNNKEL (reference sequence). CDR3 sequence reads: CAGSRGLHSGANVLTF. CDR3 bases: TGTGCCGGCAGCAGGGGGTTACACTCTGGGGCCAACGTCCTGACTTTC. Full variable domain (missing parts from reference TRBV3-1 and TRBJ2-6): DTAVSQTPKYLVTQMGNDKSIKCEQNLGHDTMYWYKQDSKKFLKIMFSYNNKELIINETVPNRFSPKSPDKAHLNLHINSLELGDSAVYFCAGSRGLHSGANVLTFGAGSRLTVL.

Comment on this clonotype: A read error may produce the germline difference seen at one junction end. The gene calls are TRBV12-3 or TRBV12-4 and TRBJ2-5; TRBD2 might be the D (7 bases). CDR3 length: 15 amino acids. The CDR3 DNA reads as TGTACCAGCAGTTCCTATGGCGGGGGCGCGGAGACCCAGTACTTC. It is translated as CTSSSYGGGAETQYF.

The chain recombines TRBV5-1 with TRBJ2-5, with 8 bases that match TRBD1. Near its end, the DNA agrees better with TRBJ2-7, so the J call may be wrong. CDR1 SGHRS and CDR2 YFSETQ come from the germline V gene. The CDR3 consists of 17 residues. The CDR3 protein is CASSLERTGQVAYEQYF. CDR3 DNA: TGCGCCAGCAGCTTGGAACGGACAGGGCAGGTGGCCTACGAGCAGTACTTC.

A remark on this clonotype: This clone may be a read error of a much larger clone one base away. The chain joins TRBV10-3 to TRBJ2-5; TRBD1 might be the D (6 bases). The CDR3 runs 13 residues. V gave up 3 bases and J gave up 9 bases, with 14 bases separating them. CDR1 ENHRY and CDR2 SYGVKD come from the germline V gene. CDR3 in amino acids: CAISESTDRSQYF. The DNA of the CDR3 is TGTGCCATCAGTGAATCCACCGACAGGTCCCAGTACTTC.

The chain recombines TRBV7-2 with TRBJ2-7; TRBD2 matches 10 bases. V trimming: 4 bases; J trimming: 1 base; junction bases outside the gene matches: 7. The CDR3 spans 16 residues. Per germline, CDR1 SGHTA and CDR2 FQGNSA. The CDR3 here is CASSSGLAGASYEQYF. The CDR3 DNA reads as TGTGCCAGCAGCTCCGGGCTAGCGGGGGCTTCCTACGAGCAGTACTTC. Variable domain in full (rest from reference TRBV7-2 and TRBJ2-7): GAGVSQSPSNKVTEKGKDVELRCDPISGHTALYWYRQSLGQGLEFLIYFQGNSAPDKSGLPSDRFSAERTGGSVSTLTIQRTQQEDSAVYLCASSSGLAGASYEQYFGPGTRLTVT.

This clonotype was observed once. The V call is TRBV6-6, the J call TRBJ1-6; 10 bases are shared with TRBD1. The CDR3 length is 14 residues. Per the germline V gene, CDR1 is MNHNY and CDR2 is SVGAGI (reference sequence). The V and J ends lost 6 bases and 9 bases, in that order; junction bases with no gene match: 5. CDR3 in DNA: TGTGCCAGCAGGACGGGACAGGGGAGTTCACCCCTCCACTTT. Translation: CASRTGQGSSPLHF.

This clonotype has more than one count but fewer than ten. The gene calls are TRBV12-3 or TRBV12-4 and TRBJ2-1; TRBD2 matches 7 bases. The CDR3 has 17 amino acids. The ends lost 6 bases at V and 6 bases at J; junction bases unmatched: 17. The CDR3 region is CASSLGLGRGSGNEQFF. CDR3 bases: TGTGCCAGCAGCCTTGGCCTAGGGCGGGGGTCCGGCAATGAGCAGTTCTTC.

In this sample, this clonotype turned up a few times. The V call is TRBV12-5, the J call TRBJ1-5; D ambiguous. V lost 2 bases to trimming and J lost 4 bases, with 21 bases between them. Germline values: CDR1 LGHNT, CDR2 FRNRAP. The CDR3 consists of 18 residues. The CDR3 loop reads CASGLISFEPLENQPQHF. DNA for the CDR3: TGTGCTAGTGGTTTGATAAGTTTTGAGCCCCTGGAAAATCAGCCCCAGCATTTT.

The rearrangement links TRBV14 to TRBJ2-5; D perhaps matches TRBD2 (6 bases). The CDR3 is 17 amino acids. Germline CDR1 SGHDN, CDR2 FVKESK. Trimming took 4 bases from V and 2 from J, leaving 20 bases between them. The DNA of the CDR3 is TGTGCCAGCAGCCGCCACGGGGGTAGCGGCCGTCAAGAGACCCAGTACTTC. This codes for CASSRHGGSGRQETQYF.

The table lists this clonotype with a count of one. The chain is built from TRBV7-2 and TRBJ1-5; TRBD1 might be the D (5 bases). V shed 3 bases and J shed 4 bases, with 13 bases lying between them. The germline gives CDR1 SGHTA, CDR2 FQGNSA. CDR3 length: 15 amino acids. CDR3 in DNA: TGTGCCAGCAGCTTCAATTGGGGGTCGAATCAGCCCCAGCATTTT. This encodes CASSFNWGSNQPQHF.

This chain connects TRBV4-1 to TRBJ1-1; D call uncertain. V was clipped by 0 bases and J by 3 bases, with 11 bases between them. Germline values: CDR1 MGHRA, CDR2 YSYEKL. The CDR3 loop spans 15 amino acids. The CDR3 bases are TGCGCCAGCAGCCAAGAGGAGGTAATGTACACTGAAGCTTTCTTT. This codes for CASSQEEVMYTEAFF.

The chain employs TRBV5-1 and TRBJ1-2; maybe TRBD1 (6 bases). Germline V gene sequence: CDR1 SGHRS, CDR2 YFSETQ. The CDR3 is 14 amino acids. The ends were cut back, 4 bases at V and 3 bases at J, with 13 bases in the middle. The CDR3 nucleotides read TGCGCCAGCAGCGTACAGGGTCAGGACTATGGCTACACCTTC. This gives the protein CASSVQGQDYGYTF. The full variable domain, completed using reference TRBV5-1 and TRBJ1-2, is KAGVTQTPRYLIKTRGQQVTLSCSPISGHRSVSWYQQTPGQGLQFLFEYFSETQRNKGNFPGRFSGRQFSNSRSEMNVSTLELGDSALYLCASSVQGQDYGYTFGSGTRLTVV.

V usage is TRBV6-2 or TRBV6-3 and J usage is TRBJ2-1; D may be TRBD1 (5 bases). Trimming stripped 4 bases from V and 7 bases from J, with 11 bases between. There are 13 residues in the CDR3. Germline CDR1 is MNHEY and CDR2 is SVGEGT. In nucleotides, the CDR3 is TGTGCCAGCAGTTCAGGGTTACGGAATGAGCAGTTCTTC. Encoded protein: CASSSGLRNEQFF.

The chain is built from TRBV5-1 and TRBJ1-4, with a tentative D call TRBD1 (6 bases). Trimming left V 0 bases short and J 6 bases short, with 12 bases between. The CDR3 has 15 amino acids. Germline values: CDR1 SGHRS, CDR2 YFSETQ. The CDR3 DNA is TGCGCCAGCAGCTTGGACGGGGGGCAGGATGAAAAACTGTTTTTT. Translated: CASSLDGGQDEKLFF.

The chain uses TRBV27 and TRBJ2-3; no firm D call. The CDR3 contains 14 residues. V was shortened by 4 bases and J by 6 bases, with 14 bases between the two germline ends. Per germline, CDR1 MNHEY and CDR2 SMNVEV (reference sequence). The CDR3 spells CASSSSDPQDTQYF. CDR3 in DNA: TGTGCCAGCAGTTCGTCAGACCCACAGGATACGCAGTATTTT.

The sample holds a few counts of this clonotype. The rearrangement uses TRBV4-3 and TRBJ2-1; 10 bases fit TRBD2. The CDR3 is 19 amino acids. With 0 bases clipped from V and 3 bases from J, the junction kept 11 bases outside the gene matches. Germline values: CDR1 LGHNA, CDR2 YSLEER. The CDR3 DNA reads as TGCGCCAGCAGCCAAGATAGGGCAAGCGGGGGGGTGTTCTACAATGAGCAGTTCTTC. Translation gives CASSQDRASGGVFYNEQFF.

This chain's CDR3 is CATSTLMGFVEQYF. The CDR3 coding sequence is TGTGCCACCTCCACACTTATGGGTTTTGTCGAGCAGTACTTC. The gene calls are TRBV15 and TRBJ2-5, with unresolved D. The J call may be incorrect, as the DNA end agrees better with TRBJ2-7. Germline lookup yields CDR1 LNHNV and CDR2 YYDKDF (reference sequence). There are 14 residues in the CDR3.

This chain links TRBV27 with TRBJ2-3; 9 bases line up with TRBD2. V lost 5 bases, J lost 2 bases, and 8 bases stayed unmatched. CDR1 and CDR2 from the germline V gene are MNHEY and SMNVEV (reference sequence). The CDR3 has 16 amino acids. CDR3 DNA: TGTGCCAGCAGTCCTACTAGCGGGTGGGCCACAGATACGCAGTATTTT. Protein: CASSPTSGWATDTQYF.

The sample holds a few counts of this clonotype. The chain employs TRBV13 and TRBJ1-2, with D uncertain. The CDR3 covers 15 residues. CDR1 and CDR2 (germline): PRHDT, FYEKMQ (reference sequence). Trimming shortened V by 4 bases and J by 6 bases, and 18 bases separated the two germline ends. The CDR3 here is CASSSGGPIADGYTF. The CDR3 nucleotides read TGTGCCAGCAGCTCCGGCGGGCCAATAGCCGATGGCTACACCTTC.

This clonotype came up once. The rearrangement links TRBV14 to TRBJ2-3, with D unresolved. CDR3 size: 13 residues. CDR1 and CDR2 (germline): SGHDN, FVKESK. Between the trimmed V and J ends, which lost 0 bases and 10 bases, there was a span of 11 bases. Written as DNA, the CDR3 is TGTGCCAGCAGCCAAGATATCGGATCGGCGCAGTATTTT. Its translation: CASSQDIGSAQYF.

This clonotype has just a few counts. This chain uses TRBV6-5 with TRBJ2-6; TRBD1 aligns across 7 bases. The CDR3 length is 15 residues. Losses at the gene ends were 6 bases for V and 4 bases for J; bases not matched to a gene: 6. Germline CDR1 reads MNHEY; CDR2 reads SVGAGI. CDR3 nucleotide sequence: TGTGCCAGCAGCTTAGACAGGGCCGGGGCCAACGTCCTGACTTTC. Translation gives CASSLDRAGANVLTF.

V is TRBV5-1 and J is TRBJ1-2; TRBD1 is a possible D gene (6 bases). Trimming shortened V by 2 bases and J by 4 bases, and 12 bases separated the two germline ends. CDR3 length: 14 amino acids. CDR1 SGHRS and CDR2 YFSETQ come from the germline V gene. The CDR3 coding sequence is TGCGCCAGCAGCTTCAGGGGAACGGGCTATGGCTACACCTTC. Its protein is CASSFRGTGYGYTF.

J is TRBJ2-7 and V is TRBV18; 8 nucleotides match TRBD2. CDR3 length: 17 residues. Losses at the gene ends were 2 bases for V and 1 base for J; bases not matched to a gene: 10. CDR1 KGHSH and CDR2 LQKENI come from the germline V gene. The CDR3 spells CASSPGRGGGWSYEQYF. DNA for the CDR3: TGTGCCAGCTCACCAGGACGGGGGGGCGGTTGGTCCTACGAGCAGTACTTC.

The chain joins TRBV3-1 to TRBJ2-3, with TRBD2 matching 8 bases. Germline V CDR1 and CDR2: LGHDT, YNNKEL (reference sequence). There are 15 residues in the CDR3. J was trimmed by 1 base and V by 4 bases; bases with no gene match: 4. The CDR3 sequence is CASSRWTSRTDTQYF. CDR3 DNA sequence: TGTGCCAGCAGCCGATGGACTAGCCGCACAGATACGCAGTATTTT.

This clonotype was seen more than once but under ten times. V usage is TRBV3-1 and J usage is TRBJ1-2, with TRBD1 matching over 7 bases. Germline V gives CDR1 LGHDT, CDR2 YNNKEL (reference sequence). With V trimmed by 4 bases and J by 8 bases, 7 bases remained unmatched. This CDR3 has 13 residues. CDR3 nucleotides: TGTGCCAGCAGCCGCAGGGGGACTGAGGGCTACACCTTC. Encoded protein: CASSRRGTEGYTF.

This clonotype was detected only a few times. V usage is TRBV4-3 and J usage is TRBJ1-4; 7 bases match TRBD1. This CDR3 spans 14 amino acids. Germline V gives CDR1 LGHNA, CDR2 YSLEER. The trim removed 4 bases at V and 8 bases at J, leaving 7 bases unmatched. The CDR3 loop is CASSPRQGWEKLFF. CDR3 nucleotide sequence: TGCGCCAGCAGCCCACGACAGGGTTGGGAAAAACTGTTTTTT.